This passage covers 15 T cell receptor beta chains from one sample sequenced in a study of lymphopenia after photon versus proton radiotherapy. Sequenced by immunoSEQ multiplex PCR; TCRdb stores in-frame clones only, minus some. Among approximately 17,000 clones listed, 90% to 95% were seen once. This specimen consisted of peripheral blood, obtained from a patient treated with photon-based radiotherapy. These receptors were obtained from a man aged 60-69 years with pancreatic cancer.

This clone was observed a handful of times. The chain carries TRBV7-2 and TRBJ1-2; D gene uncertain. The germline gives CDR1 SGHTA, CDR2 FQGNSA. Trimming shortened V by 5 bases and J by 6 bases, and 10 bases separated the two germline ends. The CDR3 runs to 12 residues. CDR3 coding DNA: TGTGCCAGCAGCCCCGTGGGCCATGGCTACACCTTC. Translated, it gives CASSPVGHGYTF.

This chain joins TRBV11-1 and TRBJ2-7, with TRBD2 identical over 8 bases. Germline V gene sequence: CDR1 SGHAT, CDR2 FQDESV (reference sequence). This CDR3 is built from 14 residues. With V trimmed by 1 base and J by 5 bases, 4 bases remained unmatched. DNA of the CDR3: TGTGCCAGCAGCTTAGAACGGGGGGGCCACGAGCAGTACTTC. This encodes CASSLERGGHEQYF.

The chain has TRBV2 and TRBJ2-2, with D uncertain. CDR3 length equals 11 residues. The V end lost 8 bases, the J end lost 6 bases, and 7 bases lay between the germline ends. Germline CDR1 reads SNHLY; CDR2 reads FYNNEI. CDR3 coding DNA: TGTGCCAGCGCGGTTCCCGGGGAGCTGTTTTTT. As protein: CASAVPGELFF.

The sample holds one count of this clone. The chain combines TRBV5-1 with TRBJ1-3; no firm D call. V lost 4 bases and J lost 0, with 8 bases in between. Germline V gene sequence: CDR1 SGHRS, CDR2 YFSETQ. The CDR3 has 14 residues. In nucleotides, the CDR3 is TGCGCCAGCAGCGGTGATAACTCTGGAAACACCATATATTTT. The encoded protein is CASSGDNSGNTIYF.

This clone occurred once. The DNA for the CDR3 is TGTGCCAGCAGCTTGGTGGGGGGGGAGACCCAGTACTTC. Translated: CASSLVGGETQYF. The chain joins TRBV7-2 to TRBJ2-5; TRBD2 aligns across 7 bases. The CDR3 consists of 13 residues. V shed 3 bases and J 5 bases; nucleotides not matched to a gene: 3. Germline CDR1 SGHTA, CDR2 FQGNSA.

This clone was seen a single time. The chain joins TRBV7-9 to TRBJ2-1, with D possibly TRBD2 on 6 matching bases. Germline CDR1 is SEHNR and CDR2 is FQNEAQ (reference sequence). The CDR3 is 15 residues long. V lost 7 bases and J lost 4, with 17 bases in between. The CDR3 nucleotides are TGTGCCAGCACCCGATACGGGGGAAAATACAATGAGCAGTTCTTC. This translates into CASTRYGGKYNEQFF.

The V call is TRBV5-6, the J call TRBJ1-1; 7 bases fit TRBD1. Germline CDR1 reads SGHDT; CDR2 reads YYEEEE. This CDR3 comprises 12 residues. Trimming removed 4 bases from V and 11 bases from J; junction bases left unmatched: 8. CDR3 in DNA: TGTGCCAGCAGCCCCAGAGGGGGCAGTGCTTTCTTT. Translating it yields CASSPRGGSAFF.

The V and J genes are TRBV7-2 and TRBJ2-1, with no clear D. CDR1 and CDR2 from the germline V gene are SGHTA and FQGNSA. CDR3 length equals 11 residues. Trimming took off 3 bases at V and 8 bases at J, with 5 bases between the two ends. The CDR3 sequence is CASSFNYEQFF. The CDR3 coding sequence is TGTGCCAGCAGCTTCAACTATGAGCAGTTCTTC.

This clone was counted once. CDR3 residues: CASRGLVSNQPQHF. CDR3 sequence (DNA): TGTGCCAGCAGGGGACTAGTTAGCAATCAGCCCCAGCATTTT. The chain uses TRBV27 and TRBJ1-5, with D maybe TRBD1 (5 bases). V was cut by 6 bases and J by 0 bases, with 9 bases left in between. The CDR3 spans 14 residues. In germline, CDR1 is MNHEY, CDR2 SMNVEV (reference sequence).

In nucleotides, the CDR3 is TGTGCCAGCGTCTGGGACGGAAGCTCCTACAATGAGCAGTTCTTC. This sequence encodes CASVWDGSSYNEQFF. V and J are TRBV7-3 and TRBJ2-1; D assignment may be TRBD1 or TRBD2 (5 bases each). V dropped 8 bases and J dropped 0 bases, with 14 bases sitting between them. The CDR3 totals 15 residues. The germline V gene has CDR1 SGHTA and CDR2 FQGTGA.

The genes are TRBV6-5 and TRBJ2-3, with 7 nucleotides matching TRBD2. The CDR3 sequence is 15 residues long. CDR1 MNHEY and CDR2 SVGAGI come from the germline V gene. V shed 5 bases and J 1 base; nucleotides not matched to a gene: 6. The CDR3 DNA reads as TGTGCCAGCAGTCCTTCAGCGGGACGCACAGATACGCAGTATTTT. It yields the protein CASSPSAGRTDTQYF.

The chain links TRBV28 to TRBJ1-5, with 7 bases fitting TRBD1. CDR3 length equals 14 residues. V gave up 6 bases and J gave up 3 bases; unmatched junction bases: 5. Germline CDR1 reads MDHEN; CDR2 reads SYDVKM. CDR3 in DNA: TGTGCCAGCAGCCTCACAGGGGCCAATCAGCCCCAGCATTTT. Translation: CASSLTGANQPQHF.

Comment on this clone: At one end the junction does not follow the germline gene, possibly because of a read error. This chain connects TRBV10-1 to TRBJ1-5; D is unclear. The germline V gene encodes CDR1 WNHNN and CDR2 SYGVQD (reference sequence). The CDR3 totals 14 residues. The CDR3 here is CTSSVGAKYQPQHF. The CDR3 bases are TGCACCAGCAGTGTGGGTGCCAAGTATCAGCCCCAGCATTTT.

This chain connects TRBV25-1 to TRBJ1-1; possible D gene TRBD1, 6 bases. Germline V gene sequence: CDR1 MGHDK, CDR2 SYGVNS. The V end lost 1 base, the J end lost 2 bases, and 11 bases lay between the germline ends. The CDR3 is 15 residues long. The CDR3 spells CASSEFTGRNTEAFF. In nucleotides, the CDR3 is TGTGCCAGCAGTGAATTTACAGGGAGAAACACTGAAGCTTTCTTT.

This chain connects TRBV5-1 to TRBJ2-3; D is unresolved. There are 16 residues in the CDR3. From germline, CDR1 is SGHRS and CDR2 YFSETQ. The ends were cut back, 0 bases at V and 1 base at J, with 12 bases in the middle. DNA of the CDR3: TGCGCCAGCAGCTTGGGAGGAGTAGCCGGCACAGATACGCAGTATTTT. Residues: CASSLGGVAGTDTQYF.